These 30 T cell receptor beta chains came from one sample sequenced in a study of cytomegalovirus exposure and HLA in healthy donors. It was with 60 Vbeta and 13 Jbeta primers that the PCR ran. Assay: immunoSEQ multiplex PCR; the TCRdb copy retains only in-frame clones and omits some. This table has more than 100,000 clones, roughly 71% appearing once. Sequencing was done on a sample of PBMCs. Receptors originate from a woman aged 50 to 60 in good health and CMV-seropositive.

V is TRBV25-1 and J is TRBJ2-1; TRBD1 matches 7 bases. Trimming took 6 bases from V and 8 from J; bases not matched to a gene: 7. CDR1 is MGHDK, CDR2 SYGVNS, per germline. The CDR3 runs to 13 residues. The CDR3 is CASSHSDRDEQFF. Written as DNA, the CDR3 is TGTGCCAGCAGCCATTCCGACAGGGATGAGCAGTTCTTC.

This clone occurred once. The V gene is TRBV4-1, the J gene TRBJ1-1; 10 bases line up with TRBD1. This CDR3 spans 15 amino acids. Germline V gene sequence: CDR1 MGHRA, CDR2 YSYEKL. Trimming took 11 bases from V and 8 from J; bases not matched to a gene: 17. In DNA, the CDR3 is TGCGCCGGCCCCCGGGACAGGGGCGACGAGTGGGAAGCTTTCTTT. Translation: CAGPRDRGDEWEAFF.

The chain links TRBV20-1 to TRBJ2-5; the D is unclear. CDR3 length: 11 residues. The V gene's germline CDR1 is DFQATT and CDR2 SNEGSKA (reference sequence). V lost 5 bases and J 11 bases, leaving 15 bases between the germline ends. The CDR3 nucleotides are TGCAGTGCTCAACCAGGCGCTTTACAGTACTTC. Translating it yields CSAQPGALQYF.

CDR3: CASSQDNEGGADTQYF. As DNA, the CDR3 is TGTGCCAGCAGCCAAGATAACGAGGGAGGGGCAGATACGCAGTATTTT. The chain recombines TRBV4-2 with TRBJ2-3; the match to TRBD2 covers 7 bases. The CDR3 is 16 amino acids. Germline CDR1 and CDR2: LGHNA and YNFKEQ. V shed 0 bases and J 4 bases; nucleotides not matched to a gene: 7.

This chain links TRBV9 with TRBJ2-2, with TRBD2 matching over 7 bases. The CDR3 consists of 13 residues. In germline, CDR1 is SGDLS, CDR2 YYNGEE. Trimming took 2 bases from V and 6 from J; bases not matched to a gene: 1. The CDR3: CASSVGGAGELFF. CDR3 coding DNA: TGTGCCAGCAGCGTTGGGGGGGCCGGGGAGCTGTTTTTT.

The rearrangement links TRBV5-1 to TRBJ2-2; TRBD1 might be the D (5 bases). Per the germline V gene, CDR1 is SGHRS and CDR2 is YFSETQ. The CDR3 length is 14 residues. V lost 6 bases to trimming and J lost 3 bases, with 12 bases between them. CDR3 in amino acids: CASTRVPDTGELFF. The CDR3 bases are TGCGCCAGCACCAGGGTTCCCGACACCGGGGAGCTGTTTTTT. The variable domain in full, with the rest retrieved from reference TRBV5-1 and TRBJ2-2, is KAGVTQTPRYLIKTRGQQVTLSCSPISGHRSVSWYQQTPGQGLQFLFEYFSETQRNKGNFPGRFSGRQFSNSRSEMNVSTLELGDSALYLCASTRVPDTGELFFGEGSRLTVL.

Written as DNA, the CDR3 is TGTGCCAGCAGCCAAGATCGGGGGACCCAGTACTTC. Encoded protein: CASSQDRGTQYF. This chain uses TRBV4-2 with TRBJ2-5; perhaps TRBD2 as D (5 bases). Germline V lookup: CDR1 LGHNA, CDR2 YNFKEQ. Trimming took off 0 bases at V and 7 bases at J, with 6 bases between the two ends. The CDR3 has 12 amino acids.

The chain is built from TRBV7-2 and TRBJ2-5, with D tentatively TRBD2 (6 bases). Germline V gene data show CDR1 as SGHTA and CDR2 as FQGNSA. V lost 4 bases and J lost 2, with 14 bases in between. CDR3 length: 15 residues. CDR3 nucleotides: TGTGCCAGCAGCTCCCCGTCCGGGGGTCAAGAGACCCAGTACTTC. Translated, it gives CASSSPSGGQETQYF.

The chain joins TRBV27 to TRBJ2-3; 13 bases line up with TRBD2. The V segment lost 4 bases and the J segment 3 bases; nucleotides outside the gene matches: 10. The CDR3 has 18 residues. CDR1 is MNHEY and CDR2 is SMNVEV in the germline V gene (reference sequence). CDR3 DNA: TGTGCCAGCAGTTCACTAGCGGGGGGGATAGGAGGAACAGATACGCAGTATTTT. As protein: CASSSLAGGIGGTDTQYF.

For the CDR3, the DNA is TGTGCCAGCAGTTACTCGACAGGGGGGTACACCGGGGAGCTGTTTTTT. Translation: CASSYSTGGYTGELFF. This rearrangement joins TRBV6-5 to TRBJ2-2, with 9 bases lining up with TRBD1. J gave up 3 bases and V 0 bases, and 2 bases lay outside the gene matches. CDR1 is MNHEY and CDR2 is SVGAGI in the germline V gene. The CDR3 totals 16 residues.

The J gene is TRBJ1-3, the V gene TRBV28; D is undetermined. Trimming cost V 3 bases and J 0 bases, with 9 bases left between them. This CDR3 region has 15 residues. Per the germline V gene, CDR1 is MDHEN and CDR2 is SYDVKM. In DNA, the CDR3 is TGTGCCAGCAGTTTTGTGGGGAGCTCTGGAAACACCATATATTTT. This encodes CASSFVGSSGNTIYF.

The chain recombines TRBV18 with TRBJ2-7; TRBD1 aligns across 10 bases. The CDR3 totals 15 residues. In germline, CDR1 is KGHSH, CDR2 LQKENI. Trimming cost V 6 bases and J 7 bases; bases outside gene matches: 12. The CDR3 sequence is CASSSPGQGGWEQYF. The CDR3, as DNA: TGTGCCAGCTCCAGCCCCGGACAGGGGGGTTGGGAGCAGTACTTC. Full variable domain (rest looked up from reference TRBV18 and TRBJ2-7): NAGVMQNPRHLVRRRGQEARLRCSPMKGHSHVYWYRQLPEEGLKFMVYLQKENIIDESGMPKERFSAEFPKEGPSILRIQQVVRGDSAAYFCASSSPGQGGWEQYFGPGTRLTVT.

The V call is TRBV4-1, the J call TRBJ2-7; 8 bases agree with TRBD1. J was trimmed by 4 bases and V by 5 bases; bases with no gene match: 7. There are 14 residues in the CDR3. Germline V gene lookup returns CDR1 MGHRA and CDR2 YSYEKL. The CDR3: CASSAGTGGYEQYF. The CDR3 DNA is TGCGCCAGCAGCGCCGGGACAGGAGGTTACGAGCAGTACTTC.

The chain links TRBV7-6 to TRBJ2-5; TRBD1 aligns across 7 bases. The CDR3 consists of 14 residues. V lost 2 bases to trimming and J lost 5 bases; unmatched junction nucleotides: 5. From germline, CDR1 is SGHVS and CDR2 FNYEAQ. CDR3 nucleotide sequence: TGTGCCAGCAGCTTATTTAGGGGGCGGGAGACCCAGTACTTC. As protein: CASSLFRGRETQYF.

The V and J genes are TRBV6-1 and TRBJ2-3, with 7 bases aligning to TRBD1. The CDR3 has 14 amino acids. CDR1 is MNHNS, CDR2 SASEGT, per germline. J was trimmed by 2 bases and V by 8 bases; bases with no gene match: 7. CDR3 region: CASESRGYTDTQYF. As DNA, the CDR3 is TGTGCCAGCGAATCCAGGGGGTACACAGATACGCAGTATTTT.

The rearrangement links TRBV30 to TRBJ2-7; no definite D call. Trimming removed 2 bases at V and 2 bases at J, with 10 bases between. Germline assignment: CDR1 GTSNPN and CDR2 SVGIG (reference sequence). The CDR3 sequence is 13 residues long. CDR3 nucleotides: TGTGCCTGGAGTAGGATGGAGACCTACGAGCAGTACTTC. It yields the protein CAWSRMETYEQYF.

This sequence joins TRBV7-9 and TRBJ2-1, with TRBD2 matching over 10 bases. Germline V gene data show CDR1 as SEHNR and CDR2 as FQNEAQ (reference sequence). CDR3 size: 16 residues. V dropped 5 bases and J dropped 9; count of bases not matched to a gene: 13. CDR3: CASSITGTSAQGEQFF. The CDR3 nucleotides are TGTGCCAGCAGCATCACCGGGACTAGCGCCCAGGGTGAGCAGTTCTTC.

The chain combines TRBV7-6 with TRBJ2-1; 8 bases agree with TRBD2. Germline CDR1 reads SGHVS; CDR2 reads FNYEAQ. V was clipped by 2 bases and J by 8 bases; unmatched bases: 8. This CDR3 is built from 15 residues. As DNA, the CDR3 is TGTGCCAGCAGCTTAAGCGGGGGTCCCCCGGATGAGCAGTTCTTC. Protein: CASSLSGGPPDEQFF.

This sequence joins TRBV7-6 and TRBJ1-6; D is ambiguous. The CDR3 runs to 14 residues. V lost 1 base to trimming and J lost 9 bases, with 10 bases between them. CDR1 is SGHVS, CDR2 FNYEAQ, per germline. CDR3 loop: CASSLGEITSPLHF. CDR3 nucleotides: TGTGCCAGCAGCTTAGGGGAGATTACTTCACCCCTCCACTTT.

For this clone: The junction shows a germline mismatch at one end, possibly a read error. The J gene is TRBJ2-5, the V gene TRBV6-1, with 14 bases identical to TRBD2. The germline gives CDR1 MNHNS, CDR2 SASEGT. CDR3 length equals 16 residues. The CDR3 DNA follows: TGTGCCAGCAGCGAAGGGACTAGCGGGGGACCAGAGACCCAGTACTTC. Amino acids: CASSEGTSGGPETQYF.

This chain uses TRBV5-1 with TRBJ2-3; 12 bases line up with TRBD2. This CDR3 region has 17 residues. The germline gives CDR1 SGHRS, CDR2 YFSETQ. Losses at the gene ends were 1 base for V and 3 bases for J; bases not matched to a gene: 6. The CDR3 protein is CASSLKLAGGLTDTQYF. The DNA of the CDR3 is TGCGCCAGCAGCTTGAAGCTAGCGGGGGGGTTGACAGATACGCAGTATTTT.

The CDR3 sequence: CASSINDRNQPQHF. DNA of the CDR3: TGTGCCAGTAGTATAAATGACAGAAATCAGCCCCAGCATTTT. V and J are TRBV19 and TRBJ1-5; possibly TRBD1 for D (5 bases). Trimming left V 2 bases short and J 4 bases short, with 9 bases between. There are 14 residues in the CDR3. The germline V gene has CDR1 LNHDA and CDR2 SQIVND (reference sequence). Supplemented by reference TRBV19 and TRBJ1-5, the full variable domain reads DGGITQSPKYLFRKEGQNVTLSCEQNLNHDAMYWYRQDPGQGLRLIYYSQIVNDFQKGDIAEGYSVSREKKESFPLTVTSAQKNPTAFYLCASSINDRNQPQHFGDGTRLSIL.

The rearrangement joins TRBV7-2 to TRBJ2-7, with D possibly matching TRBD2 (6 bases). The V end lost 0 bases, the J end lost 1 base, and 16 bases lay between the germline ends. Per the germline V gene, CDR1 is SGHTA and CDR2 is FQGNSA. This CDR3 comprises 17 residues. The CDR3 loop is CASSLAVSRGSSYEQYF. DNA of the CDR3: TGTGCCAGCAGCTTAGCCGTTAGTCGGGGGTCTTCCTACGAGCAGTACTTC.

The chain couples TRBV7-2 to TRBJ2-1, with 8 bases lining up with TRBD1. J gave up 1 base and V 6 bases, and 5 bases lay outside the gene matches. Germline lookup yields CDR1 SGHTA and CDR2 FQGNSA. The CDR3 loop spans 15 amino acids. Here the CDR3 DNA reads TGTGCCAGCAGTTCGACAGGGGCGTCCTACAATGAGCAGTTCTTC. It encodes CASSSTGASYNEQFF.

The V gene is TRBV6-6, the J gene TRBJ2-3; 9 bases line up with TRBD2. Germline values: CDR1 MNHNY, CDR2 SVGAGI (reference sequence). V was pared by 0 bases and J by 1 base, with 2 bases of the junction left unmatched. This CDR3 has 16 amino acids. CDR3 residues: CASSYSIAGGTDTQYF. CDR3 nucleotides: TGTGCCAGCAGTTACTCAATAGCGGGGGGCACAGATACGCAGTATTTT.

The gene calls are TRBV5-5 and TRBJ2-7; 8 bases map to TRBD1. The CDR3 totals 13 residues. V lost 3 bases, J lost 6 bases, and 5 bases stayed unmatched. Germline assignment: CDR1 SGHKS and CDR2 YYEKEE (reference sequence). CDR3 coding DNA: TGTGCCAGCAGCTACAGGGGGGTTGGCGAGCAGTACTTC. It specifies CASSYRGVGEQYF.

Only a few counts were recorded for this clone. This chain joins TRBV5-4 and TRBJ1-2; no reliable D call. Germline CDR1 and CDR2: SGHNT and YYREEE (reference sequence). Trimming removed 2 bases from V and 8 bases from J, with 7 bases in between. The CDR3 is 11 residues long. CDR3 loop: CASSLAGGYTF. The DNA of the CDR3 is TGTGCCAGCAGCTTAGCGGGCGGCTACACCTTC.

This clone has just one count. The chain couples TRBV5-1 to TRBJ2-2, with TRBD1 identical over 9 bases. The trim removed 6 bases at V and 3 bases at J, leaving 3 bases unmatched. This CDR3 comprises 14 residues. Per germline, CDR1 SGHRS and CDR2 YFSETQ. CDR3 amino acids: CASTRTGDTGELFF. The CDR3 DNA follows: TGCGCCAGCACCCGGACAGGGGACACCGGGGAGCTGTTTTTT.

The chain employs TRBV9 and TRBJ2-3, with 8 bases lining up with TRBD2. This CDR3 is 15 amino acids long. Trimming at V came to 0 bases and at J to 5 bases, leaving 5 bases not matched to a gene. CDR1 SGDLS and CDR2 YYNGEE come from the germline V gene. Written as DNA, the CDR3 is TGTGCCAGCAGCGTAGGTCTAGCGGGTTTAGATACGCAGTATTTT. Translating it yields CASSVGLAGLDTQYF.

The V gene is TRBV13, the J gene TRBJ2-5; D gene uncertain. The J call may be faulty, since TRBJ2-7 better matches the DNA end. Germline loops: CDR1 PRHDT, CDR2 FYEKMQ (reference sequence). The CDR3 covers 12 residues. Here the CDR3 DNA reads TGTGCCAGCAGCGCGATTCCCTACGAGCAGTACTTC. Its protein product is CASSAIPYEQYF.